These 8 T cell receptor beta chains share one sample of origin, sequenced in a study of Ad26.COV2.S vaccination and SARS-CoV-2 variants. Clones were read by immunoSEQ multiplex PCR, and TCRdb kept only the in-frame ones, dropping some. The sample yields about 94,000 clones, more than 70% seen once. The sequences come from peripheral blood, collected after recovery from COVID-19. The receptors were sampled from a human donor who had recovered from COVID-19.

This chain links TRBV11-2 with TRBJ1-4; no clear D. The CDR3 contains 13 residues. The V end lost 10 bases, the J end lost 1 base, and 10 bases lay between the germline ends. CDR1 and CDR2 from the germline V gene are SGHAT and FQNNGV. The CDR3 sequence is CATSLRTNEKLFF. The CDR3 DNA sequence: TGTGCCACTAGCCTCCGAACTAATGAAAAACTGTTTTTT.

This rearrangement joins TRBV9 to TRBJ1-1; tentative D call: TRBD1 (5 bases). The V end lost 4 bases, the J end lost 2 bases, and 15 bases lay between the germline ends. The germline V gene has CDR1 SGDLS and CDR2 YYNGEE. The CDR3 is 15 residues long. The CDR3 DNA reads TGTGCCAGCAGCCCCCGGGGGACGGTAAACACTGAAGCTTTCTTT. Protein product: CASSPRGTVNTEAFF. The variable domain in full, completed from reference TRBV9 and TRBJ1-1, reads DSGVTQTPKHLITATGQRVTLRCSPRSGDLSVYWYQQSLDQGLQFLIQYYNGEERAKGNILERFSAQQFPDLHSELNLSSLELGDSALYFCASSPRGTVNTEAFFGQGTRLTVV.

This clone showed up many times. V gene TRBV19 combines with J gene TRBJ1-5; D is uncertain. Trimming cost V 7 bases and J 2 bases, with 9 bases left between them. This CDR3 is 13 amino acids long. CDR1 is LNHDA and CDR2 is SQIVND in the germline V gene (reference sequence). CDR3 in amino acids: CASMEGGNQPQHF. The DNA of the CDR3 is TGTGCCAGTATGGAGGGAGGCAATCAGCCCCAGCATTTT.

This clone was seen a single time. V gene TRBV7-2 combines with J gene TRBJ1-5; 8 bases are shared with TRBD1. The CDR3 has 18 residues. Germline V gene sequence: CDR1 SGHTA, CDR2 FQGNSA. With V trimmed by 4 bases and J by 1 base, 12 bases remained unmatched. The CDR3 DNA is TGTGCCAGCAGCTCGACTCAAAACAGGGGGACAAGCAATCAGCCCCAGCATTTT. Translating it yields CASSSTQNRGTSNQPQHF.

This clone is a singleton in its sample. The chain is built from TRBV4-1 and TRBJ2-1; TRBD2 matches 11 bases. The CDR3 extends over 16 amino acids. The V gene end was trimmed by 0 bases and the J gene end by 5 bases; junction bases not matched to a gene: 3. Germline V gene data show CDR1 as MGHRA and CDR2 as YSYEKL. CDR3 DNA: TGCGCCAGCAGCCAAGAGACTAGCGGGACCGACAATGAGCAGTTCTTC. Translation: CASSQETSGTDNEQFF.

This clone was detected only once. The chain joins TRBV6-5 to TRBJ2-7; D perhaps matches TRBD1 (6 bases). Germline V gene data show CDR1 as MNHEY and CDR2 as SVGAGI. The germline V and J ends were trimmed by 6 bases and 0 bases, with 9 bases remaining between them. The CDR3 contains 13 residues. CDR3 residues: CASRQQGSYEQYF. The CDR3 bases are TGTGCCAGCAGGCAACAGGGCTCCTACGAGCAGTACTTC.

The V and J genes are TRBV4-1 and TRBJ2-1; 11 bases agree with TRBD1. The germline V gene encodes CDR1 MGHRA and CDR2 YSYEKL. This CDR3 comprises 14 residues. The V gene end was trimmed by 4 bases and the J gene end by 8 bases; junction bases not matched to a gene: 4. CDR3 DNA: TGCGCCAGCAGCCCGGGACAGGGGGATGATGAGCAGTTCTTC. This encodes CASSPGQGDDEQFF.

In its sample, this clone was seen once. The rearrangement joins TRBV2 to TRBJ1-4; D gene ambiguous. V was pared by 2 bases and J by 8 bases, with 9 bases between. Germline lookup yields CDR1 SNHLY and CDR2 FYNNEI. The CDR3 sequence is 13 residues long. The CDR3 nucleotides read TGTGCCAGCAGTGAATTCCCGAGAGAAAAACTGTTTTTT. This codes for CASSEFPREKLFF. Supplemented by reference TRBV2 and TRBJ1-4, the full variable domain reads EPEVTQTPSHQVTQMGQEVILRCVPISNHLYFYWYRQILGQKVEFLVSFYNNEISEKSEIFDDQFSVERPDGSNFTLKIRSTKLEDSAMYFCASSEFPREKLFFGSGTQLSVL.